This paragraph covers one T cell receptor beta chain sequence. The data belong to a study of blood T cell repertoires in COVID-19. Germline CDR1 reads SGDLS; CDR2 reads YYNGEE. The trim removed 4 bases at V and 5 bases at J, leaving 7 bases unmatched. There are 15 residues in the CDR3. Per the study methods: Estimation of nucleated cell counts relied on the amplification of reference gene primers. TCRdb keeps only in-frame clones here, not all; method: immunoSEQ multiplex PCR. V and J calls and clone size are given by that table; D and trimming were obtained from the DNA. The sample comprises some 42,000 clones, roughly four fifths of which are singletons, and 25% to 30% rests with the top ten.

The receptor was derived from a woman aged 70-85 years with acute or convalescent COVID-19. Sample: peripheral blood. The chain links TRBV9 to TRBJ2-2; TRBD1 agrees at 8 bases. This CDR3 is CASSPGGQATGELFF. The CDR3 DNA sequence: TGTGCCAGCAGCCCAGGGGGACAGGCTACCGGGGAGCTGTTTTTT.